The T cell receptor beta chain under discussion was sequenced for a study of PD-1 blockade in classical Hodgkin lymphoma. Study observations and caveats: Baseline diversity in complete responders resembled that of newly diagnosed patients.

Produced via immunoSEQ multiplex PCR; TCRdb's table is partial and in-frame only. This sample carries about 47,000 clones, 90% of them seen once, and the ten largest clones take roughly 14%. The time point: cycle 4 day 1 (C4D1), after five to seven weeks of nivolumab. Each patient relapsed following autologous stem cell transplantation, and prior brentuximab vedotin exposure differed. Classifying best responses yielded complete response, partial response or progressive disease. A remark on this clone: Its antigen is undetermined.

The TCR originated in a human donor with classical Hodgkin lymphoma. The material was peripheral blood mononuclear cells (PBMCs), obtained before the fourth cycle of nivolumab.

This CDR3 is CASSLSGVNQPQHF. The CDR3 bases are TGTGCCAGCAGTTTATCAGGGGTCAATCAGCCCCAGCATTTT. The chain has TRBV27 and TRBJ1-5; D is perhaps TRBD1 (5 bases). Germline CDR1 and CDR2: MNHEY and SMNVEV (reference sequence). Trimming removed 0 bases from V and 3 bases from J, with 6 bases in between. The CDR3 loop spans 14 amino acids.